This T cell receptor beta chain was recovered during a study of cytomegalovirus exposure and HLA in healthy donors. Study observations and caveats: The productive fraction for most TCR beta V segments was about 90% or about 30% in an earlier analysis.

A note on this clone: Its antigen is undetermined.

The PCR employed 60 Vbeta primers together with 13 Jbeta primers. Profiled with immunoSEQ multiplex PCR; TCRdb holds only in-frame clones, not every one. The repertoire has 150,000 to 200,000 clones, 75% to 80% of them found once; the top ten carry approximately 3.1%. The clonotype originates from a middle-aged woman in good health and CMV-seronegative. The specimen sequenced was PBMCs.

CDR3 coding DNA: TGTGCCAGCAGGACCCCGGGACAGGGCTGGGATGAGCAGTTCTTC. Its translation: CASRTPGQGWDEQFF. V and J are TRBV6-1 and TRBJ2-1; 9 bases align to TRBD1. CDR1 is MNHNS, CDR2 SASEGT, per germline. The CDR3 loop spans 15 amino acids. J lost 8 bases, V lost 6 bases, and 11 bases had no gene match.